This T cell receptor beta chain derives from a study of blood T cell repertoires in COVID-19. Assay used: immunoSEQ multiplex PCR; TCRdb lists only in-frame clones, some missing. In the table there are roughly 290,000 clones, around 81% of which are singletons. V dropped 4 bases and J dropped 2; count of bases not matched to a gene: 12. The CDR3 is 17 amino acids. From germline, CDR1 is SGDLS and CDR2 YYNGEE. The sequence was collected from an older person with COVID-19, enrolled during active disease. Sample: peripheral blood. The J gene is TRBJ2-7, the V gene TRBV9; 10 bases are shared with TRBD1. CDR3 DNA: TGTGCCAGCAGCCCACGGGACAGGGGAAGTACCACCTACGAGCAGTACTTC. Its translation: CASSPRDRGSTTYEQYF.